This T cell receptor beta chain was sequenced for a study of identical twins. The cDNA had a unique molecular identifier and a template-switch universal primer site. From the 5' RACE reads, TCRdb called clonotypes with MiXCR, one entry per CDR3 protein. The table includes 280,000 or so distinct CDR3 sequences, 6.5% to 9.5% detected once. Germline loops: CDR1 MGHRA, CDR2 YSYEKL. The CDR3 length is 15 residues. V was pared by 6 bases and J by 4 bases, with 13 bases between. To note about this clonotype: The antigen is unknown.

Study-wide results and caveats: Partial confounding of zero-insertion analyses by invariant MAIT and iNKT cells was possible.

The same data also contributed to another study, on yellow fever vaccine responses in identical twins.

Sequencing used memory (CD45RO+) T cells sorted from blood. The origin of this receptor is a woman aged 18-35 years in good health. The chain is built from TRBV4-1 and TRBJ1-6; tentatively, D is TRBD1 (6 bases). In nucleotides, the CDR3 is TGCGCCAGCAGACAGGGCCCGATGTATAATTCACCCCTCCACTTT. As protein: CASRQGPMYNSPLHF.